This entry is about one TCR beta chain. The antigen is not known. TCRdb's copy holds only in-frame clones and misses some; the assay was immunoSEQ multiplex PCR. The table has roughly 2,300,000 clones, around 93% seen once; the top ten hold 0.37%. This record comes from a study of shared clonotypes between healthy human individuals. About the study: Per donor, CD8 memory used one plate, CD8 naive used two, CD4 memory used three and CD4 naive used three.

CDR1 and CDR2 from the germline V gene are SGHTA and FQGNSA. Trimming took 5 bases from V and 6 from J, leaving 13 bases between them. The CDR3 has 14 amino acids. Nashville, Tennessee was home to all donors, who were Caucasian adults. Study-wide points: Unshared clonotypes carried lower generation probabilities than those common to all four donors. Sampling was confined to blood; repertoires within tissues likely differ.

The sequence was collected from a man aged 18 to 30 in good health. Some clones in this sample may be carry-over from other donors' samples. The chain recombines TRBV7-2 with TRBJ2-2, with D perhaps TRBD1 or TRBD2 (6 bases each). Material: naive CD4+ T cells from PBMCs. Described subset: CD45RA+ positively selected. This chain's CDR3 is CASSPPGEAGELFF. CDR3 coding DNA: TGTGCCAGCAGCCCACCAGGGGAGGCCGGGGAGCTGTTTTTT.